These T cell receptor beta chains were read from a single sample in a study of blood T cell repertoires in COVID-19. TCRdb keeps only in-frame clones here, not all; method: immunoSEQ multiplex PCR. The sample includes approximately 150,000 clones, 81% of them seen just once. The sequenced sample was peripheral blood. These receptor sequences come from a human donor in a cohort sampled during active COVID-19. Each CDR3 is given with its conserved first and last residue. The order of the fields is J gene, V gene, D gene, clone size, CDR3 DNA, CDR3 protein. D genes are given only for firm matches. For some rows the clone size is stated as once, few or many, or as a class when expanded; others skip it.

TRBJ1-2,TRBV18,-,-,TGTGCCAGCTCACTATGGACAGATATCAACTATGGCTACACCTTC,CASSLWTDINYGYTF
TRBJ1-1,TRBV14,-,-,TGTGCCAGCAGCCAAGTCCAGGTGGTTCGGTCTGAAGCTTTCTTT,CASSQVQVVRSEAFF
TRBJ1-3,TRBV27,TRBD1,-,TGTGCCAGCGCCAAGGAGACAGGGTGGGGGGCTGGAAACACCATATATTTT,CASAKETGWGAGNTIYF
TRBJ2-1,TRBV10-2,TRBD2,-,TGCGCCGGTTACAAGAGCCGGGGGGGCCTTAATGAGCAGTTCTTC,CAGYKSRGGLNEQFF
TRBJ2-1,TRBV19,-,-,TGTGCCAGTAGGAGGGGGAACTACAATGAGCAGTTCTTC,CASRRGNYNEQFF
TRBJ1-6,TRBV30,TRBD1,-,TGTGCCTGGTCAGGACAGGGGAATTCACCCCTCCACTTT,CAWSGQGNSPLHF
TRBJ2-5,TRBV5-1,TRBD1,-,TGCGCCAGCAGCTCCACAGGGGGGTCGGTTCAAGAGACCCAGTACTTC,CASSSTGGSVQETQYF
TRBJ1-4,TRBV6-2/TRBV6-3,-,-,TGTGCCAGCAGTTACTTTCGGGGACATGATGAAAAACTGTTTTTT,CASSYFRGHDEKLFF
TRBJ2-4,TRBV27,TRBD2,-,TGTGCCAGCAGTCCGGGACTAGCGGGGGGCCGCCTACCCCCGAATCTAGCCAAAAACATTCAGTACTTC,CASSPGLAGGRLPPNLAKNIQYF
TRBJ1-3,TRBV3-1/TRBV3-2,-,once,TGTGCCAGCAGCCAAACTACCAAGGGGACTGGAAACACCATATATTTT,CASSQTTKGTGNTIYF
TRBJ1-1,TRBV19,-,-,TGTGCCAGTAGTGGCCGTCAGTACACTGAAGCTTTCTTT,CASSGRQYTEAFF
TRBJ2-1,TRBV6-4,TRBD1,-,TGTGCCAGCAGTGACGCAGGGGGCTATGAGCAGTTCTTC,CASSDAGGYEQFF
TRBJ1-1,TRBV2,-,once,TGTGCCAGCAGTGAATACGGGGGGCAAACTTCGGCTTTCTTT,CASSEYGGQTSAFF
TRBJ1-3,TRBV6-5,TRBD1,-,TGTGCCAGCAGTTACTCTGGGACAGGGTTAGGAAACACCATATATTTT,CASSYSGTGLGNTIYF
TRBJ2-3,TRBV9,TRBD1,-,TGTGCCAGCAACCTAATAGGGGGCGGAGATACGCAGTATTTT,CASNLIGGGDTQYF
TRBJ1-2,TRBV19,-,-,TGTGCCAGTAGTATTATACAGGGCAGGGGCTACACCTTC,CASSIIQGRGYTF
TRBJ2-2,TRBV27,-,-,TGTGCCAGCAGTTTCTACAGGGCAAACACCGGGGAGCTGTTTTTT,CASSFYRANTGELFF
TRBJ1-1,TRBV15,TRBD1,-,TGTGCCACCCGGACAGGGCGGACTGAAGCTTTCTTT,CATRTGRTEAFF
TRBJ1-1,TRBV4-3,-,-,TGCGCCAGCAGCCAGCATCAGGGAAGAAACACTGAAGCTTTCTTT,CASSQHQGRNTEAFF
TRBJ2-7,TRBV7-2,-,-,TGTGCCAGCAGCCGACAGAAGTCCTACGAGCAGTACTTC,CASSRQKSYEQYF
TRBJ2-7,TRBV5-5,TRBD1,-,TGTGCCAGCAGCCTGACAGGGGCCTCCTACGAGCAGTACTTC,CASSLTGASYEQYF
TRBJ2-7,TRBV6-5,TRBD1,-,TGTGCCAGCAGTTACGTAGGACAGGGACTCTACGAGCAGTACTTC,CASSYVGQGLYEQYF
TRBJ2-3,TRBV13,TRBD2,-,TGTGCCAGCACCGGACTAGCGGGGGGCGAAGATGCCGATACGCAGTATTTT,CASTGLAGGEDADTQYF
TRBJ1-2,TRBV3-1/TRBV3-2,-,-,TGTGCCAGCAGCCAAGATCAGAACAGGGACTATGGCTACACCTTC,CASSQDQNRDYGYTF
TRBJ2-2,TRBV11-3,TRBD2,-,TGTGCCAGCAGCTTAGCCCTAGCGGGAATCACCGGGGAGCTGTTTTTT,CASSLALAGITGELFF
TRBJ2-1,TRBV5-4,-,-,TGTGCCAGCAGCGAACCTTCGACAGGCCAAATCTACAATGAGCAGTTCTTC,CASSEPSTGQIYNEQFF
TRBJ2-7,TRBV25-1,-,-,TGTGCCAGCAGTGAAAGCACCTACGAGCAGTACTTC,CASSESTYEQYF
TRBJ2-7,TRBV13,-,-,TGTGCCAGCAGCTTAGGAACAGGCTACGAGCAGTACTTC,CASSLGTGYEQYF
TRBJ2-1,TRBV27,TRBD2,-,TGTGCCAGCAGTAGCGGACTAGCGGGAGCAAATGAGCAGTTCTTC,CASSSGLAGANEQFF
TRBJ2-6,TRBV7-2,TRBD2,-,TGTGCCAGCAGCCCTAGCGGGGGGTCGGGTGGGGCCAACGTCCTGACTTTC,CASSPSGGSGGANVLTF
TRBJ1-6,TRBV27,-,few,TGTGCCAGCAGTTACGACAGACCCACGTCACCCCTCCACTTT,CASSYDRPTSPLHF
TRBJ2-1,TRBV4-2,-,-,TGTGCCAGCAGCCAGAGGGATGAGCAGTTCTTC,CASSQRDEQFF
TRBJ1-2,TRBV5-1,TRBD1,few,TGCGCCAGCAGCTTGGTTATCGGGAGGACAGGGGATGGCTACACCTTC,CASSLVIGRTGDGYTF
TRBJ2-2,TRBV19,TRBD1,-,TGTGCCAGTAGTGCGGGGACAGGGGGCGGGGAGCTGTTTTTT,CASSAGTGGGELFF
TRBJ1-6,TRBV6-2/TRBV6-3,-,few,TGTGCCAGCAGTTACAGGAGTTTGAATTCACCCCTCCACTTT,CASSYRSLNSPLHF
TRBJ2-5,TRBV15,-,-,TGTGCCACCAGCAGAACATATGACAGACAAGAGACCCAGTACTTC,CATSRTYDRQETQYF
TRBJ2-2,TRBV7-2,TRBD2,few,TGTGCCAGCAGCTTAACGCCCACGGGGGGCACCGGGGAGCTGTTTTTT,CASSLTPTGGTGELFF
TRBJ2-3,TRBV19,-,-,TGTGCCAGTAGTATCGCGGGCCACACAGATACGCAGTATTTT,CASSIAGHTDTQYF
TRBJ2-6,TRBV7-3,-,-,TGTGCCAGCAGCTCTTCCTCTGGGGCCAACGTCCTGACTTTC,CASSSSSGANVLTF
TRBJ2-7,TRBV5-1,-,-,TGCGCCAGCAGCTTGGGGTTGACTCCCAGCTACGAGCAGTACTTC,CASSLGLTPSYEQYF
TRBJ1-5,TRBV4-3,TRBD1,-,TGCGCCAGCAGCCCAGGACAGGGAATCGGGCCCCAGCATTTT,CASSPGQGIGPQHF
TRBJ2-2,TRBV11-2,TRBD2,-,TGTGCCAGCAGCTCTCTAGCGGCCAGAGCCGCCGGGGAGCTGTTTTTT,CASSSLAARAAGELFF
TRBJ2-1,TRBV7-9,TRBD1,-,TGTGCCAGCAGCTCCTTGGGGACAGGGGGCCTTTACAATGAGCAGTTCTTC,CASSSLGTGGLYNEQFF
TRBJ2-2,TRBV5-1,TRBD2,-,TGCGCCAGCAGCTACCGAGGCGGGGGGAACACCGGGGAGCTGTTTTTT,CASSYRGGGNTGELFF
TRBJ2-1,TRBV20-1,-,-,TGCAGTGCTAGAGATAGAGGCTCGGACATCTTC,CSARDRGSDIF
TRBJ2-7,TRBV7-2,TRBD1,-,TGTGCCAGCAGAACTAACAGGGGATCCTACGAGCAGTACTTC,CASRTNRGSYEQYF
TRBJ1-1,TRBV27,-,-,TGTGCCAGCAGTCCCACCGCAGGGGTGGCGAACACTGAAGCTTTCTTT,CASSPTAGVANTEAFF
TRBJ2-3,TRBV18,TRBD1,few,TGTGCCAGCTCACCCGGACAGGGGGCCCCTACGCAGTATTTT,CASSPGQGAPTQYF
TRBJ1-5,TRBV6-6,-,few,TGTGCCAGCAGTTACCCCGACGGGAGCGTCAATCAGCCCCAGCATTTT,CASSYPDGSVNQPQHF
TRBJ2-3,TRBV28,-,-,TGTGCCAGCAGTTTAGGCAGGTTTAAGGCAGATACGCAGTATTTT,CASSLGRFKADTQYF
TRBJ2-3,TRBV12-3/TRBV12-4,-,-,TGTGCCAGCAGCCCACAACCAGGTGTTACGCAGTATTTT,CASSPQPGVTQYF
TRBJ2-2,TRBV4-1,TRBD2,few,TGCGCCAGCAGCCAAGATAAGCGGGGGGCCTCGAACACCGGGGAGCTGTTTTTT,CASSQDKRGASNTGELFF
TRBJ2-3,TRBV27,-,-,TGTGCCAGCAGTGCCCCGAGGCTCAACAACGCAGATACGCAGTATTTT,CASSAPRLNNADTQYF
TRBJ1-5,TRBV25-1,-,-,TGTGCCAGCAGTGACGGCGGTCAGCCCCAGCATTTT,CASSDGGQPQHF